One and the same sample provided the 10 T cell receptor beta chains below, sequenced in a study of blood T cell repertoires in COVID-19 (TCRdb year 2020). Library construction relied on the immunoSEQ multiplex PCR assay. The source is immuneACCESS, and TCRdb retained only in-frame sequences with V and J called. Part of the clones is not carried over; for the studies checked, unresolved V genes explain less than half of this, and the remainder is unexplained. A total of about 320,000 clones appear in this sample, more than 75% of them only once. The ten largest clones take up roughly a tenth of the sample. What was sequenced was PBMCs or T cells enriched from blood (not recorded which). These TCRs come from a woman aged 18 to 35 who had recovered from COVID-19.

J is TRBJ1-5 and V is TRBV9, with TRBD1 matching 7 bases. CDR3 size: 14 residues. The V gene end was trimmed by 3 bases and the J gene end by 1 base; junction bases not matched to a gene: 1. Germline loops: CDR1 SGDLS, CDR2 YYNGEE. The CDR3 DNA follows: TGTGCCAGCAGCGCAGGGGGGAGCAATCAGCCCCAGCATTTT. This gives the protein CASSAGGSNQPQHF.

The CDR3 nucleotides read TGTGCCACCAGTGATTATAGAGGAGAAGAGGAGCAGTACTTC. Residues: CATSDYRGEEEQYF. The gene calls are TRBV24-1 and TRBJ2-7; D remains ambiguous. The CDR3 totals 14 residues. Per the germline V gene, CDR1 is KGHDR and CDR2 is SFDVKD. V gave up 2 bases and J gave up 7 bases, with 14 bases separating them.

This chain connects TRBV10-1 to TRBJ2-2; 14 bases are shared with TRBD2. J was trimmed by 6 bases and V by 2 bases; bases with no gene match: 2. This CDR3 region has 16 residues. Germline lookup yields CDR1 WNHNN and CDR2 SYGVQD (reference sequence). The CDR3 DNA reads as TGCGCCAGCAGTGAGCCGGGACTAGCGGGAGCCGGGGAGCTGTTTTTT. The encoded protein is CASSEPGLAGAGELFF.

This chain connects TRBV5-1 to TRBJ2-3, with TRBD2 as a possible D gene (7 bases). Between the trimmed V and J ends, which lost 1 base and 4 bases, there was a span of 13 bases. Looked up from germline, CDR1 is SGHRS and CDR2 is YFSETQ. CDR3 length: 15 residues. The CDR3 coding sequence is TGCGCCAGCAGCTTGAACCCGGGGGGCCCAGATACGCAGTATTTT. Translating it yields CASSLNPGGPDTQYF.

In the case of this clone: Distinct nucleotide sequences in the sample also encode this CDR3. V gene TRBV5-6 combines with J gene TRBJ2-3; 14 nucleotides match TRBD2. CDR3 length: 18 amino acids. With V trimmed by 2 bases and J by 1 base, 6 bases remained unmatched. Germline assignment: CDR1 SGHDT and CDR2 YYEEEE. The CDR3 reads CASSLRTSGRPGTDTQYF. The DNA for the CDR3 is TGTGCCAGCAGCTTAAGGACTAGCGGGAGGCCCGGCACAGATACGCAGTATTTT.

The chain has TRBV30 and TRBJ1-4, with 9 nucleotides matching TRBD1. With 1 base clipped from V and 5 bases from J, the junction kept 5 bases outside the gene matches. CDR1 is GTSNPN and CDR2 is SVGIG in the germline V gene (reference sequence). The CDR3 consists of 15 residues. The DNA for the CDR3 is TGTGCCTGGAGTGCGGGACAGGGAGGAAATGAAAAACTGTTTTTT. It yields the protein CAWSAGQGGNEKLFF. Drawing the rest from reference TRBV30 and TRBJ1-4, the complete variable domain is SQTIHQWPATLVQPVGSPLSLECTVEGTSNPNLYWYRQAAGRGLQLLFYSVGIGQISSEVPQNLSASRPQDRQFILSSKKLLLSDSGFYLCAWSAGQGGNEKLFFGSGTQLSVL.

Details on this clone: The same CDR3 can be traced to other DNA sequences in this sample. Here the CDR3 reads CAWSTGAGNTIYF. The CDR3 DNA sequence: TGTGCCTGGAGTACCGGGGCTGGAAACACCATATATTTT. The chain recombines TRBV30 with TRBJ1-3; no reliable D call. CDR1 and CDR2 (germline): GTSNPN, SVGIG (reference sequence). Trimming removed 2 bases from V and 2 bases from J, with 7 bases in between. The CDR3 loop spans 13 amino acids.

CDR3 nucleotides: TGTGCAGTCCGGGATGGAAACACCATATATTTT. Its translation is CAVRDGNTIYF. The chain combines TRBV7-9 with TRBJ1-3; D call uncertain. The germline V gene has CDR1 SEHNR and CDR2 FQNEAQ (reference sequence). The CDR3 sequence is 11 residues long.

The V call is TRBV10-3, the J call TRBJ2-3, with 7 bases aligning to TRBD1. Germline-derived CDR1 and CDR2 are ENHRY and SYGVKD. The CDR3 is made up of 13 amino acids. The V and J ends lost 9 bases and 2 bases, in that order; junction bases with no gene match: 5. CDR3 nucleotides: TGTGCCATAGAAGGACAGGCCACAGATACGCAGTATTTT. This translates into CAIEGQATDTQYF.

The chain employs TRBV5-1 and TRBJ1-3; no clear D gene. V was clipped by 0 bases and J by 0 bases, with 7 bases between them. This CDR3 region has 15 residues. Germline V gene sequence: CDR1 SGHRS, CDR2 YFSETQ. CDR3: CASSLAGHSGNTIYF. In DNA, the CDR3 is TGCGCCAGCAGCTTGGCAGGCCACTCTGGAAACACCATATATTTT.